This TCR beta chain was observed in a study of blood T cells in healthy people across ages. Isolating PBMCs gave at least 6.5 million of these cells per sample. The V gene's germline CDR1 is MNHEY and CDR2 SVGAGI. The CDR3 consists of 15 residues. J gave up 0 bases and V 6 bases, and 6 bases lay outside the gene matches. A J-beta primer mix and a sample-barcoded 5' primer were used in a second PCR of roughly 6 to 12 cycles. Every cDNA molecule bore a tag from a template-switch adaptor containing 12 random nucleotides. In TCRdb, the 5' RACE reads were re-called with MiXCR into one record per CDR3 protein. The repertoire holds around 1.5 million distinct CDR3 sequences, with 42% as singletons.

Sequencing was performed on blood. This TCR was recovered from a woman aged 18-35 years in good health. The V and J genes are TRBV6-5 and TRBJ2-3, with 7 positions matching TRBD2. The CDR3 sequence is CASSQGRGSTDTQYF. The CDR3, as DNA: TGTGCCAGCAGCCAAGGGAGGGGAAGCACAGATACGCAGTATTTT.